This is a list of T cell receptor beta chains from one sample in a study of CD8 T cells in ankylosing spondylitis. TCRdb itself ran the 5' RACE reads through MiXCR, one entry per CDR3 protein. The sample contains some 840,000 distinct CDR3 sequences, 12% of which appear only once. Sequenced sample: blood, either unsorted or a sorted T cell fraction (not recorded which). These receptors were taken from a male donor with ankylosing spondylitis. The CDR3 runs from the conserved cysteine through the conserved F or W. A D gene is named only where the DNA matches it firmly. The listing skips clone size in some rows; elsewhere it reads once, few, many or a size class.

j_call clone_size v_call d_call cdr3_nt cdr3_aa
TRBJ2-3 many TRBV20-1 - TGCAGTACCGAAGACAGGCCAGATACGCAGTATTTT CSTEDRPDTQYF
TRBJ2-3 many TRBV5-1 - TGCGCCAGCAGCTTGTCCGGCTACACAGATACGCAGTATTTT CASSLSGYTDTQYF
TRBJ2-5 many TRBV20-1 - TGCAGTGCTGTGACGGAGTGGGAGACCCAGTACTTC CSAVTEWETQYF
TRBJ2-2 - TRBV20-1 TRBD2 TGCAGTGCTAGACTAGCGGGTTCGAACACCGGGGAGCTGTTTTTT CSARLAGSNTGELFF
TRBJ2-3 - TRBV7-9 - TGTGCCAGCAGATCGTCGGGGGACCCCCATACGCAGTATTTT CASRSSGDPHTQYF
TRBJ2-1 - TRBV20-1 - TGCAGTGCTAGAGAGTGGAGAAGCTCCTACAATGAGCAGTTCTTC CSAREWRSSYNEQFF
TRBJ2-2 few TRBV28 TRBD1 TGTGCCTTGAAGGACAGGGCGAACACCGGGGAGCTGTTTTTT CALKDRANTGELFF
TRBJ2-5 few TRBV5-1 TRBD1 TGCGCCAGCAGCTTGGAGGTTTTGGACAGGTGGAGGACCCAGTACTTC CASSLEVLDRWRTQYF
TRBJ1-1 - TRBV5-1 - TGCGCCAGCAGCCGCGGACGGCGACTTGAAGCTTTCTTT CASSRGRRLEAFF
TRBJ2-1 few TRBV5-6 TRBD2 TGTGCCAGCAGCTTGGAAAGAGCGGGGGGGGGCAATGAGCAGTTCTTC CASSLERAGGGNEQFF
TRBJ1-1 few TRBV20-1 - TGCAGTGCTAGGCCCCTAAGAAACACTGAAGCTTTCTTT CSARPLRNTEAFF
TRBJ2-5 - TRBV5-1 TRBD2 TGCGCCAGCAGCTTGGAGCTAGCGGGAGAAGAGACCCAGTACTTC CASSLELAGEETQYF
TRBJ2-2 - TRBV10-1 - TGCGCCAGCAGTGACGGCTTGGCGAACACCGGGGAGCTGTTTTTT CASSDGLANTGELFF
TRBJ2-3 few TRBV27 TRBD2 TGTGCCAGCAGTACCAGGACTAGCGGGGATTTCACAGATACGCAGTATTTT CASSTRTSGDFTDTQYF
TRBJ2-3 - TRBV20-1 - TGCAGTGCTAGAGAGGCACTGGCGGATACGCAGTATTTT CSAREALADTQYF
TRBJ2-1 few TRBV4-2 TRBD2 TGTGCCAGCAGCCAAAGACTAGCGGGGGGGTACAATGAGCAGTTCTTC CASSQRLAGGYNEQFF
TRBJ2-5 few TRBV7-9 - TGTGCCAGCAGCTTGGGCAGGCCCGTCCAAGAGACCCAGTACTTC CASSLGRPVQETQYF
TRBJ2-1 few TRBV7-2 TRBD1 TGTGCCAGCAGCTTCCTACTCGGGACAGATAGCAATGAGCAGTTCTTC CASSFLLGTDSNEQFF
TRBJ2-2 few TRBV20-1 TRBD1 TGCAGTGCGGACCGGGACAGAAACACCGGGGAGCTGTTTTTT CSADRDRNTGELFF
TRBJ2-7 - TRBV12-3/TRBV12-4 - TGTGCCAGCAGTGGGTGGAAAGGACACGAGCAGTACTTC CASSGWKGHEQYF
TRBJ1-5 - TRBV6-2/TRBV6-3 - TGTGCCAGCCAAAGGGGGGGGGACCAGCCCCAGCATTTT CASQRGGDQPQHF
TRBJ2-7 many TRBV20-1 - TGCAGTGCAAAGAGACATATGTCCTACGAGCAGTACTTC CSAKRHMSYEQYF
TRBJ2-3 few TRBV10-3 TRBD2 TGTGCCATCAGGGGGGGGACTAGCGTAGGTCGCACAGATACGCAGTATTTT CAIRGGTSVGRTDTQYF
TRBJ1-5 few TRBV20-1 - TGCAGTGCTAGAGATCCGGGGCAGATTTATCAGCCCCAGCATTTT CSARDPGQIYQPQHF
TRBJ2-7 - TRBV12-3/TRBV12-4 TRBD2 TGTGCCAGCAGTTTAGGCGGGAGTTCTCACGAGCAGTACTTC CASSLGGSSHEQYF
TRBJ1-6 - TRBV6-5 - TGTGCCAGCAGTTACTCGACTGTGGTAGGCTCCTATAATTCACCCCTCCACTTT CASSYSTVVGSYNSPLHF
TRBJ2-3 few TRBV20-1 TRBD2 TGCAGTGCTAGAGGACTAGCCCGCACAGATACGCAGTATTTT CSARGLARTDTQYF
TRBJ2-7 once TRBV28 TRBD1 TGTGCCAGCAGATACCGGGACAGGGTCTACGAGCAGTACTTC CASRYRDRVYEQYF
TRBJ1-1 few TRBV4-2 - TGTGCCAGCAGCCAAGATCTTTGGGCGGTGAACACTGAAGCTTTCTTT CASSQDLWAVNTEAFF
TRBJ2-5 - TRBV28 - TGTGCCAGCAGTTTTTCTACTAGCATCCAAGAGACCCAGTACTTC CASSFSTSIQETQYF
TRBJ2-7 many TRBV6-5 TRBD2 TGTGCCAGCAGTTACACTAGCGGGGGGAGCTCCTACGAGCAGTACTTC CASSYTSGGSSYEQYF
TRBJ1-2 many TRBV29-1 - TGCAGCGTTGGTAAGGGCGTAGAGATGGGCTACACCTTC CSVGKGVEMGYTF
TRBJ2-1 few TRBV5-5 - TGTGCCAGCAGGGTTGCCTTGTTTTGGGATGAGCAGTTCTTC CASRVALFWDEQFF
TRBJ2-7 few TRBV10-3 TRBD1 TGTGCCATCAGCACAGGGGGGTACGAGCAGTACTTC CAISTGGYEQYF
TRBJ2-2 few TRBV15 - TGTGCCACCACCTTCGGGGGCGGGAGCACCGGGGAGCTGTTTTTT CATTFGGGSTGELFF
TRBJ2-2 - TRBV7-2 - TGTGCCAGCAGCGCCGGACCGATCACCGGGGAGCTGTTTTTT CASSAGPITGELFF
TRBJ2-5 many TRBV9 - TGTGCCAGCAGCGTAGCGGGCCAAGAGACCCAGTACTTC CASSVAGQETQYF
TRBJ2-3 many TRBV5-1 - TGCGCCAGCAGCCGCGGACGGACCAGCACAGATACGCAGTATTTT CASSRGRTSTDTQYF
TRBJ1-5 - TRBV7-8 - TGTGCCAGCAGCAAACCCCGGGACCGAAGGGGTCAGCCCCAGCATTTT CASSKPRDRRGQPQHF
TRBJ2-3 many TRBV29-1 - TGCAGCGTTGAAGAGCACGACGATACGCAGTATTTT CSVEEHDDTQYF